This TCR beta chain was identified during a study of Ad26.COV2.S vaccination and SARS-CoV-2 variants. Overall study: Enrolled in COV1001, the donor was in the Ad26.COV2.S trial arm, which received the vaccine.

The table came from immunoSEQ multiplex PCR; TCRdb's copy has only in-frame clones and leaves some out. The sample consists of 350,000 to 500,000 clones, 89% of them appearing once. Described treatment: 19 received Ad26.COV2.S at low or high dose, single or two shots; about 5 received placebo; per-sample allocation not given. It was on day 63 after the first vaccine or placebo injection that samples were taken. Donor was an adult aged 18-55 years in Boston. The CDR3 totals 13 residues. Germline CDR1 reads GTSNPN; CDR2 reads SVGIG (reference sequence). Trimming left V 0 bases short and J 4 bases short, with 6 bases between.

V usage is TRBV30 and J usage is TRBJ1-4, with D maybe TRBD1 (5 bases). Here the sequenced sample was peripheral blood, taken in a trial of Ad26.COV2.S vaccine versus placebo. The clonotype comes from a person aged 18-65 years who received the Ad26.COV2.S COVID-19 vaccine or a placebo. CDR3 DNA: TGTGCCTGGAGTGTGGGGCATAATGAAAAACTGTTTTTT. Translation gives CAWSVGHNEKLFF.